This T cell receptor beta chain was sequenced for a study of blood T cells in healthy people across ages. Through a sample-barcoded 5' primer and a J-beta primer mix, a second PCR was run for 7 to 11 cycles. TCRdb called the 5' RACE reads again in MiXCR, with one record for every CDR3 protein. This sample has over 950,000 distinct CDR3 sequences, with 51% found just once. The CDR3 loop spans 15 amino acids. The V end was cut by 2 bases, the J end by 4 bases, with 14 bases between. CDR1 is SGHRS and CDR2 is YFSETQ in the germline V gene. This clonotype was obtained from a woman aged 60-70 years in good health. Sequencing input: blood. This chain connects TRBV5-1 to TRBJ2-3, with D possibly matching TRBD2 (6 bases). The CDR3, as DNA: TGCGCCAGCAGCTTTCCGGGCTCTAGCGCAGATACGCAGTATTTT. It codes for CASSFPGSSADTQYF. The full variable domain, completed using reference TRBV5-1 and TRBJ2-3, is KAGVTQTPRYLIKTRGQQVTLSCSPISGHRSVSWYQQTPGQGLQFLFEYFSETQRNKGNFPGRFSGRQFSNSRSEMNVSTLELGDSALYLCASSFPGSSADTQYFGPGTRLTVL.